The 21 T cell receptor beta chains in this list originate from one sample, sequenced in a study of human T cells and chemical hapten exposure. Via MiXCR, TCRdb re-called the RACE reads, giving one row per CDR3 protein. Among 300,000 to 400,000 distinct CDR3 sequences listed, under 8% were seen once. Time point in this sample: patch test 1, 2 weeks after DPC sensitization. Treatment denoted: therapeutic diphenylcyclopropenone sensitization with weekly scalp DPC. Material: whole blood, obtained in connection with sensitization to the hapten diphenylcyclopropenone (DPC). The receptor source for this set is a woman younger than 35 with alopecia areata. Some clones in this sample may be carry-over from other donors' samples.

The gene calls are TRBV25-1 and TRBJ2-2; D remains ambiguous. The germline V gene has CDR1 MGHDK and CDR2 SYGVNS. CDR3 length: 12 residues. The V end lost 6 bases, the J end lost 4 bases, and 6 bases lay between the germline ends. CDR3 coding DNA: TGTGCCAGCAGAGACGGCACCGGGGAGCTGTTTTTT. This codes for CASRDGTGELFF.

This clonotype was detected a few times. V and J are TRBV24-1 and TRBJ2-7; D is possibly TRBD2 (6 bases). CDR3 length equals 15 residues. Germline-derived CDR1 and CDR2 are KGHDR and SFDVKD. V was trimmed by 5 bases and J by 2 bases, leaving 15 bases between them. Here the CDR3 DNA reads TGTGCCACCAGTGCTTCCGGGACTTACCCCTACGAGCAGTACTTC. It specifies CATSASGTYPYEQYF.

This clonotype was detected a few times. The V call is TRBV29-1, the J call TRBJ2-7, with 9 nucleotides matching TRBD1. Germline-derived CDR1 and CDR2 are SQVTM and ANQGSEA. This CDR3 spans 14 amino acids. With V trimmed by 6 bases and J by 1 base, 7 bases remained unmatched. The CDR3 nucleotides are TGCAGCGTACTAACGACAGGGGGGTCCTACGAGCAGTACTTC. Translation gives CSVLTTGGSYEQYF.

In this sample, this clonotype turned up many times. The V and J genes are TRBV12-3 or TRBV12-4 and TRBJ1-1, with D possibly being TRBD1 (5 bases). The CDR3 has 12 amino acids. Trimming pared 3 bases from V and 11 bases from J, leaving 13 bases between. CDR3 sequence: CASSLLGDVAFF. The CDR3 coding sequence is TGTGCCAGCAGTTTGTTGGGGGATGTGGCTTTCTTT.

This clonotype was detected only a few times. The gene calls are TRBV10-3 and TRBJ2-1; D is undetermined. The germline V gene encodes CDR1 ENHRY and CDR2 SYGVKD. The CDR3 is made up of 13 amino acids. With 3 bases removed from V and 7 bases from J, the gap between germline ends came to 10 bases. CDR3 DNA sequence: TGTGCCATCAGTGATGCCATTGATAATGAGCAGTTCTTC. It translates to CAISDAIDNEQFF.

This clonotype was found a few times. The J gene is TRBJ1-1, the V gene TRBV3-1; D ambiguous. The germline V gene encodes CDR1 LGHDT and CDR2 YNNKEL (reference sequence). V was cut by 2 bases and J by 10 bases, with 14 bases left in between. The CDR3 totals 13 residues. The CDR3 is CASSQIGSAGAFF. Written as DNA, the CDR3 is TGTGCCAGCAGCCAAATCGGGTCGGCCGGAGCTTTCTTT.

This clonotype showed up just a few times. This chain joins TRBV12-3 or TRBV12-4 and TRBJ2-1; D remains unclear. V was trimmed by 5 bases and J by 0 bases, leaving 14 bases between them. This CDR3 has 16 amino acids. CDR3 in amino acids: CASSPDTPSSYNEQFF. In DNA, the CDR3 is TGTGCCAGCAGTCCCGATACCCCCAGCTCCTACAATGAGCAGTTCTTC.

This clonotype has only a few counts. The chain uses TRBV20-1 and TRBJ2-7; D remains unclear. The germline CDR1 and CDR2 sequences are DFQATT and SNEGSKA (reference sequence). CDR3 length: 12 amino acids. Trimming took off 3 bases at V and 5 bases at J, with 11 bases between the two ends. CDR3 residues: CSARGFPDEQYF. In DNA form, the CDR3 reads TGCAGTGCTAGGGGTTTCCCCGACGAGCAGTACTTC.

At least ten counts were recorded for this clonotype. V and J are TRBV10-3 and TRBJ2-3; 9 bases line up with TRBD1. The germline gives CDR1 ENHRY, CDR2 SYGVKD. This CDR3 has 17 amino acids. V dropped 8 bases and J dropped 2; count of bases not matched to a gene: 14. CDR3 loop: CAIQPGQGKGITDTQYF. CDR3 bases: TGTGCCATCCAACCGGGACAGGGAAAAGGGATCACAGATACGCAGTATTTT.

This clonotype has a handful of counts. V is TRBV12-5 and J is TRBJ2-5; 7 nucleotides match TRBD1. The CDR3 length is 15 residues. The junction had 7 bases not matched to a gene; V was cut back by 1 base and J by 5 bases. Germline values: CDR1 LGHNT, CDR2 FRNRAP. The CDR3 DNA reads TGTGCTAGTGGTTTGGATGACAGGGAGAGGGAGACCCAGTACTTC. Its translation: CASGLDDRERETQYF.

The V and J genes are TRBV18 and TRBJ2-3; the D gene is possibly TRBD2 (5 bases). The CDR3 runs to 15 residues. V lost 3 bases and J 2 bases, leaving 12 bases between the germline ends. CDR1 and CDR2 from the germline V gene are KGHSH and LQKENI. CDR3 sequence: CASSPLGLATDTQYF. In nucleotides, the CDR3 is TGTGCCAGCTCACCGTTAGGACTTGCCACAGATACGCAGTATTTT.

The J gene is TRBJ1-4, the V gene TRBV7-9, with 8 bases that match TRBD1. The CDR3 contains 14 residues. The junction had 4 bases not matched to a gene; V was cut back by 5 bases and J by 5 bases. The germline V gene has CDR1 SEHNR and CDR2 FQNEAQ (reference sequence). The CDR3 nucleotides are TGTGCCAGCAGCAAGAGACAGGGGAATGAAAAACTGTTTTTT. It yields the protein CASSKRQGNEKLFF. The full variable domain, in which reference TRBV7-9 and TRBJ1-4 provide the parts outside the CDR3, is DTGVSQNPRHKITKRGQNVTFRCDPISEHNRLYWYRQTLGQGPEFLTYFQNEAQLEKSRLLSDRFSAERPKGSFSTLEIQRTEQGDSAMYLCASSKRQGNEKLFFGSGTQLSVL.

The sample holds a few counts of this clonotype. This sequence joins TRBV6-4 and TRBJ2-2, with TRBD1 matching 8 bases. V shed 2 bases, J shed 5 bases, and the junction held 7 bases outside the gene matches. Germline V lookup: CDR1 MRHNA, CDR2 SNTAGT. The CDR3 runs 16 residues. CDR3 sequence reads: CASSDTDRGPTGELFF. CDR3 in DNA: TGTGCCAGCAGTGACACCGACAGGGGTCCTACCGGGGAGCTGTTTTTT.

This clonotype was recorded a few times. This sequence joins TRBV5-1 and TRBJ2-2; the match to TRBD1 covers 7 bases. The CDR3 is 18 residues long. Germline V gene lookup returns CDR1 SGHRS and CDR2 YFSETQ. The V and J ends lost 0 bases and 0 bases, in that order; junction bases with no gene match: 8. CDR3 in amino acids: CASSLAGRDRTNTGELFF. The CDR3 DNA sequence: TGCGCCAGCAGCTTGGCGGGAAGGGACAGAACGAACACCGGGGAGCTGTTTTTT.

In its sample, this clonotype was seen a few times. The rearrangement uses TRBV5-1 and TRBJ2-1; TRBD2 is a possible D gene (6 bases). CDR1 SGHRS and CDR2 YFSETQ come from the germline V gene. This CDR3 region has 14 residues. V lost 3 bases to trimming and J lost 7 bases, with 14 bases between them. CDR3 DNA: TGCGCCAGCAGCTGGAGACTAGAGGGTAATGAGCAGTTCTTC. Encoded protein: CASSWRLEGNEQFF.

In this sample, this clonotype turned up a few times. This rearrangement joins TRBV10-3 to TRBJ2-1; D might be TRBD2 (6 bases). V lost 8 bases to trimming and J lost 10 bases, with 15 bases between them. This CDR3 contains 12 residues. Per germline, CDR1 ENHRY and CDR2 SYGVKD. CDR3 amino acids: CAIGRGLEEQFF. For the CDR3, the DNA is TGTGCCATCGGCCGGGGGTTGGAGGAGCAGTTCTTC.

V usage is TRBV20-1 and J usage is TRBJ1-4; D not certain. Trimming left V 3 bases short and J 0 bases short, with 11 bases between. Germline V lookup: CDR1 DFQATT, CDR2 SNEGSKA (reference sequence). The CDR3 has 15 residues. The CDR3 reads CSASPPAATNEKLFF. DNA of the CDR3: TGCAGTGCTAGCCCTCCCGCGGCAACTAATGAAAAACTGTTTTTT.

The chain employs TRBV6-2 or TRBV6-3 and TRBJ2-1, with a weak D call TRBD2 (5 bases). Trimming removed 2 bases from V and 8 bases from J, with 13 bases in between. CDR3 length equals 14 residues. Per the germline V gene, CDR1 is MNHEY and CDR2 is SVGEGT. CDR3: CASSYSREYDEQFF. CDR3 DNA: TGTGCCAGCAGTTACAGCCGGGAATACGATGAGCAGTTCTTC.

This clonotype appeared many times. This sequence joins TRBV7-8 and TRBJ1-1, with TRBD1 matching 8 bases. The CDR3 sequence is 14 residues long. V shed 5 bases, J shed 0 bases, and the junction held 2 bases outside the gene matches. CDR1 and CDR2 from the germline V gene are SGHVS and FQNEAQ. The CDR3, as DNA: TGTGCCAGCAGCCTACAGGGGGTGAACACTGAAGCTTTCTTT. This sequence encodes CASSLQGVNTEAFF.

Many counts were recorded for this clonotype. The chain carries TRBV4-2 and TRBJ2-1, with 9 bases lining up with TRBD2. CDR1 is LGHNA and CDR2 is YNFKEQ in the germline V gene. V trimming: 0 bases; J trimming: 2 bases; junction bases outside the gene matches: 5. The CDR3 consists of 17 residues. This chain's CDR3 is CASSQDPSGGPYNEQFF. In nucleotides, the CDR3 is TGTGCCAGCAGCCAAGACCCGAGCGGGGGGCCCTACAATGAGCAGTTCTTC.

This clonotype was picked up many times. The chain carries TRBV6-2 or TRBV6-3 and TRBJ2-1; D is uncertain. Trimming took off 2 bases at V and 7 bases at J, with 15 bases between the two ends. This CDR3 contains 15 residues. CDR1 is MNHEY and CDR2 is SVGEGT in the germline V gene. CDR3 nucleotide sequence: TGTGCCAGCAGTTACATAACGCCTAGTTCTAATGAGCAGTTCTTC. This translates into CASSYITPSSNEQFF.